Presented here are 22 T cell receptor beta chains from one specimen sequenced in a study of blood T cell repertoires in COVID-19 (dated by TCRdb to 2018 to 2021). The method was the immunoSEQ multiplex PCR assay. TCRdb stores this immuneACCESS table with in-frame sequences only. Part of the clones is absent; in the studies checked, under half of the shortfall reflects unresolved V genes, and no reason is known for the rest. The sample profile shows about 240,000 clones; around 90% of them were found once. 0.83% of the sample lies in the top ten. Source material: peripheral blood. The source is a man aged 25 to 40 with COVID-19, enrolled during active disease.

The J gene is TRBJ2-7, the V gene TRBV3-1 (or the pseudogene TRBV3-2); TRBD2 aligns across 14 bases. Germline V lookup: CDR1 LGHDT, CDR2 YNNKEL (reference sequence). J was trimmed by 0 bases and V by 4 bases; bases with no gene match: 5. The CDR3 spans 17 residues. CDR3 nucleotides: TGTGCCAGCAGCCTCGGGACTAGCGGGGGCCTCTCCTACGAGCAGTACTTC. Protein: CASSLGTSGGLSYEQYF.

The chain uses TRBV6-5 and TRBJ1-5; a possible D gene is TRBD1 (6 bases). Per the germline V gene, CDR1 is MNHEY and CDR2 is SVGAGI. V was clipped by 0 bases and J by 2 bases, with 8 bases between them. CDR3 length equals 15 residues. The CDR3 DNA reads TGTGCCAGCAGTTACTCAGGGGGAGGCAATCAGCCCCAGCATTTT. It is translated as CASSYSGGGNQPQHF.

This sequence joins TRBV28 and TRBJ1-3; perhaps TRBD1 as D (6 bases). This CDR3 contains 15 residues. Germline V CDR1 and CDR2: MDHEN, SYDVKM. The V gene lost 6 bases and the J gene lost 0 bases, with 12 bases spanning the gap. The DNA for the CDR3 is TGTGCCAGCAGCCAGGGGCGCCTCTCTGGAAACACCATATATTTT. Translation: CASSQGRLSGNTIYF.

This chain uses TRBV6-1 with TRBJ2-7, with TRBD1 matching 8 bases. The CDR3 contains 15 residues. The J segment lost 2 bases and the V segment lost 1 base, leaving 4 bases of the junction unmatched. Looked up from germline, CDR1 is MNHNS and CDR2 is SASEGT. The CDR3 loop is CASSEGRGRTYEQYF. CDR3 DNA: TGTGCCAGCAGTGAAGGCAGGGGGCGTACCTACGAGCAGTACTTC.

This chain links TRBV9 with TRBJ1-3; tentative D call: TRBD1 (5 bases). The CDR3 totals 14 residues. CDR1 and CDR2 from the germline V gene are SGDLS and YYNGEE. Deletions cut 4 bases from V and 3 bases from J, with 11 bases between. As DNA, the CDR3 is TGTGCCAGCAGCCCAGGGTCTGTTGGAAACACCATATATTTT. Protein product: CASSPGSVGNTIYF.

The genes are TRBV5-4 and TRBJ2-5; D may be TRBD1 (5 bases). CDR1 and CDR2 from the germline V gene are SGHNT and YYREEE (reference sequence). The V end lost 2 bases, the J end lost 2 bases, and 13 bases lay between the germline ends. The length of the CDR3 is 15 residues. The chain's CDR3 is CASSLRTPKQETQYF. In DNA, the CDR3 is TGTGCCAGCAGCTTACGGACACCGAAACAAGAGACCCAGTACTTC.

The genes are TRBV5-1 and TRBJ2-2; D unclear. The V end lost 2 bases, the J end lost 1 base, and 3 bases lay between the germline ends. CDR1 SGHRS and CDR2 YFSETQ come from the germline V gene. This CDR3 has 13 amino acids. As DNA, the CDR3 is TGCGCCAGCAGCTTTAAGAACACCGGGGAGCTGTTTTTT. This sequence encodes CASSFKNTGELFF.

This clone is a singleton in its sample. The V call is TRBV3-1 (or the pseudogene TRBV3-2), the J call TRBJ1-2, with a weak D call TRBD1 (6 bases). The CDR3 runs to 14 residues. CDR1 and CDR2 from the germline V gene are LGHDT and YNNKEL (reference sequence). Trimming pared 1 base from V and 6 bases from J, leaving 12 bases between. The CDR3 DNA sequence: TGTGCCAGCAGCCAAGTCGGGACAAATAATGGCTACACCTTC. It yields the protein CASSQVGTNNGYTF.

The chain has TRBV19 and TRBJ1-4; 7 nucleotides align to TRBD1. Per germline, CDR1 LNHDA and CDR2 SQIVND (reference sequence). The V and J ends lost 5 bases and 6 bases, in that order; junction bases with no gene match: 18. The CDR3 contains 18 residues. The CDR3 nucleotides are TGTGCCAGTAGTCTTCTCCTCCGACAGGGAGGAACCGATGAAAAACTGTTTTTT. Its translation is CASSLLLRQGGTDEKLFF. Complete variable domain (other parts from reference TRBV19 and TRBJ1-4): DGGITQSPKYLFRKEGQNVTLSCEQNLNHDAMYWYRQDPGQGLRLIYYSQIVNDFQKGDIAEGYSVSREKKESFPLTVTSAQKNPTAFYLCASSLLLRQGGTDEKLFFGSGTQLSVL.

This clone was seen only a few times. This sequence joins TRBV10-3 and TRBJ1-5, with a tentative D call TRBD1 (5 bases). The CDR3 totals 16 residues. CDR1 and CDR2 (germline): ENHRY, SYGVKD. The V end lost 5 bases, the J end lost 1 base, and 15 bases lay between the germline ends. CDR3 region: CAISKTGSESNQPQHF. The CDR3 nucleotides are TGTGCCATCAGTAAAACAGGTTCAGAGAGCAATCAGCCCCAGCATTTT.

The rearrangement uses TRBV7-6 and TRBJ1-1, with 9 bases matching TRBD1. This CDR3 contains 19 residues. Germline values: CDR1 SGHVS, CDR2 FNYEAQ. Trimming took 1 base from V and 0 from J; bases not matched to a gene: 12. CDR3: CASSLGLGTGPRMNTEAFF. CDR3 bases: TGTGCCAGCAGCTTAGGTCTCGGGACAGGGCCTCGCATGAACACTGAAGCTTTCTTT.

This chain connects TRBV5-4 to TRBJ2-3, with 7 bases fitting TRBD2. This CDR3 region has 15 residues. V was pared by 4 bases and J by 0 bases, with 5 bases of the junction left unmatched. CDR1 SGHNT and CDR2 YYREEE come from the germline V gene (reference sequence). CDR3 region: CASSRSGASTDTQYF. The CDR3, as DNA: TGTGCCAGCAGCCGGAGCGGGGCTAGCACAGATACGCAGTATTTT.

The gene calls are TRBV6-6 and TRBJ2-1; D might be TRBD1 (6 bases). Trimming removed 2 bases at V and 7 bases at J, with 12 bases between. The CDR3 has 14 amino acids. Germline CDR1 and CDR2: MNHNY and SVGAGI (reference sequence). This CDR3 reads CASSYRRTDNEQFF. In DNA form, the CDR3 reads TGTGCCAGCAGTTACCGTCGGACAGATAATGAGCAGTTCTTC.

The chain joins TRBV4-1 to TRBJ1-2; 8 bases are shared with TRBD1. The CDR3 runs to 16 residues. CDR1 and CDR2 (germline): MGHRA, YSYEKL. After removal of 0 bases from V and 6 bases from J, the junction contained 9 bases not matched to a gene. The DNA of the CDR3 is TGCGCCAGCAGCCAAGAAACCCGGACAGGGCCTCATGGCTACACCTTC. This codes for CASSQETRTGPHGYTF.

The chain uses TRBV18 and TRBJ1-5; D perhaps matches TRBD1 (5 bases). V shed 3 bases and J shed 0 bases, with 18 bases lying between them. CDR1 KGHSH and CDR2 LQKENI come from the germline V gene. The CDR3 covers 18 residues. CDR3 sequence reads: CASSPLDGGRNSNQPQHF. For the CDR3, the DNA is TGTGCCAGCTCACCGTTGGACGGGGGAAGGAATAGCAATCAGCCCCAGCATTTT.

This clone was detected once. This chain uses TRBV4-2 with TRBJ1-5, with 12 nucleotides matching TRBD1. V was pared by 2 bases and J by 6 bases, with 8 bases of the junction left unmatched. The germline gives CDR1 LGHNA, CDR2 YNFKEQ. The CDR3 sequence is 17 residues long. The CDR3 is CASSQLPGQGAGQPQHF. The CDR3 DNA reads as TGTGCCAGCAGCCAACTACCGGGACAGGGGGCTGGTCAGCCCCAGCATTTT.

The chain links TRBV19 to TRBJ2-1, with 9 positions matching TRBD1. The J segment lost 3 bases and the V segment lost 5 bases, leaving 8 bases of the junction unmatched. The CDR3 has 16 residues. Per germline, CDR1 LNHDA and CDR2 SQIVND (reference sequence). CDR3 in amino acids: CASSVLQGAIYNEQFF. The CDR3 DNA is TGTGCCAGTAGTGTACTACAGGGGGCTATCTACAATGAGCAGTTCTTC.

The V call is TRBV20-1, the J call TRBJ1-4; D is ambiguous. Germline CDR1 and CDR2: DFQATT and SNEGSKA (reference sequence). The germline V and J ends were trimmed by 3 bases and 0 bases, with 8 bases remaining between them. The CDR3 extends over 14 amino acids. DNA of the CDR3: TGCAGTGCTAGTCAAGCCACAACTAATGAAAAACTGTTTTTT. It specifies CSASQATTNEKLFF.

This clone has just one count. The V and J genes are TRBV4-1 and TRBJ1-5; a weak D match, TRBD1 (5 bases). This CDR3 is built from 15 residues. Trimming left V 1 base short and J 2 bases short, with 9 bases between. Germline loops: CDR1 MGHRA, CDR2 YSYEKL. CDR3 amino acids: CASSQGRAGNQPQHF. For the CDR3, the DNA is TGCGCCAGCAGCCAAGGCAGGGCGGGCAATCAGCCCCAGCATTTT.

The CDR3 loop reads CASTPGGPYGYTF. CDR3 nucleotides: TGTGCCAGCACCCCAGGGGGCCCGTATGGCTACACCTTC. The chain combines TRBV6-5 with TRBJ1-2; 8 positions agree with TRBD1. V shed 7 bases and J 5 bases; nucleotides not matched to a gene: 6. CDR3 length: 13 residues. Per germline, CDR1 MNHEY and CDR2 SVGAGI.

The chain links TRBV2 to TRBJ1-4; 7 bases line up with TRBD1. CDR3 length: 14 amino acids. V trimming: 5 bases; J trimming: 3 bases; junction bases outside the gene matches: 3. Looked up from germline, CDR1 is SNHLY and CDR2 is FYNNEI. Written as DNA, the CDR3 is TGTGCCAGCAGTCGACAGGGCCCTAATGAAAAACTGTTTTTT. Encoded protein: CASSRQGPNEKLFF.

The chain carries TRBV18 and TRBJ1-2; a possible D gene is TRBD1 (6 bases). This CDR3 contains 14 residues. CDR1 KGHSH and CDR2 LQKENI come from the germline V gene. Trimming took off 5 bases at V and 4 bases at J, with 14 bases between the two ends. The CDR3 nucleotides read TGTGCCAGCTCAACGGGACAACGAGGCTATGGCTACACCTTC. It specifies CASSTGQRGYGYTF.